This TCR beta chain was captured by sequencing in a study of cytomegalovirus exposure and HLA in healthy donors. Study-wide findings and caveats: Later work associated roughly 17,000 TCR beta sequences with HLA alleles at 0.05 false discovery rate.

The CDR3 totals 14 residues. CDR1 is MDHEN, CDR2 SYDVKM, per germline. V was clipped by 6 bases and J by 1 base, with 13 bases between them. This clone was detected only a few times. Its antigen is as yet unknown. Both 60 Vbeta primers and 13 Jbeta primers went into the PCR. Repertoires were generated with immunoSEQ multiplex PCR, while TCRdb's copy carries only in-frame clones and drops some. The sample lists 200,000 to 300,000 clones; almost 85% were seen once. Input material: PBMCs. This TCR derives from a woman aged 40 to 50 in good health and CMV-seropositive. The V gene is TRBV28, the J gene TRBJ2-7; possibly TRBD2 for D (5 bases). CDR3 in amino acids: CASRLVGLSYEQYF. In DNA, the CDR3 is TGTGCCAGCAGGCTAGTAGGACTTTCCTACGAGCAGTACTTC.